Listed here is a single T cell receptor (beta chain). This clonotype came up a few times. No antigen is known for it. There are no base qualities to consult, and no much larger clone falls within one base. TCRdb lists the instrument as Illumina NovaSeq 6000. TCRalpha and TCRbeta cDNA libraries were constructed by 5'RACE with constant-segment primers, with sample barcodes and unique molecular identifiers being introduced. RNA was extracted from every sample with Trizol reagent. Library amplification was performed in two PCR steps, and a second sample barcode and Illumina TruSeq adapters were introduced in the second step. The libraries were sequenced on an Illumina NovaSeq using 2 x 150 bp paired-end reads. The original pipeline was this. The reads were demultiplexed and collapsed into UMI-guided consensus sequences using migec v1.2.7. Using mixcr v2.1.11, UMI consensuses were aligned to TRA and TRB V and J templates and then assembled into clonotypes. Expanded or contracted clonotypes were those called significant by both edgeR and NoisET, with noise models trained on biological replicates. For edgeR calls, the cutoffs were a false discovery rate-adjusted p below 0.01 and a log2 fold-change threshold of 1. As an exploratory analysis of dynamics, max-normalized trajectories of the 1000 most abundant clonotypes were examined by PCA with hierarchical clustering. Separately sequenced CD4+ and CD8+ repertoires were used to assign a CD4 or CD8 phenotype to each responding clone. The raw public reads went through TCRdb reprocessing: fastp at Q25, MiXCR clone calling, in-frame beta chains kept. Each record represents a unique CDR3 protein, reported with the most common genes and DNA among its rows. These V and J calls originate from TCRdb's pipeline instead of the authors' own analysis. For this sample there are around 430,000 distinct CDR3 sequences; around a sixth appear just once. The leading ten clones occupy under 25% of the sample.

This sample stems from a study of T-cell memory formation after mild COVID-19 (dated by TCRdb to 2020 to 2022). Broadly, across the study: TCR sequence clusters from the two donors were found to be largely donor specific. The cohort was made up of two young adult volunteers, one female and one male, who were previously healthy. In a couple of donors, T-cell clones that expanded and contracted after mild COVID-19 were followed by sequencing TCRalpha and TCRbeta repertoires longitudinally.

CDR3 length: 15 amino acids, cysteine to phenylalanine. Only CDR3 DNA remains: 45 bases, in frame from the first base. V and J are truncated by 1 base and 2 bases respectively, leaving an intervening sequence of 12 bases. Based on the germline V gene, the CDR1 and CDR2 sequences are SGHTA and FQGNSA. Study-level results and caveats: Whether the second-wave clones peaking on day 37 were SARS-CoV-2 specific was not confirmed. From day 15 to 85, contracting clones showed balanced CD4/CD8 phenotypes, whereas a second wave of clones that expanded from day 15 to 37 leaned towards CD4+. Some responding clones were found in pre-infection memory, which suggests that pre-existing cross-reactive memory T cells took part in the SARS-CoV-2 response. Only a couple of mild cases were covered by the study, and larger cohorts that include severe cases with pre-infection samples were considered necessary. Contracting CD4+ clones were found mainly in CM and EM memory subsets, while CD8+ clones were enriched in EMRA.

PBMCs were isolated by Ficoll-Paque density gradient centrifugation. The clonotype originates from a man aged 18-30 years who had mild COVID-19 (a few samples of this study predate the infection). The sample titles of this study are shuffled in the database, so cell type and time point are left out; the donor was told from shared clones. The material sequenced was PBMCs or a T cell subset sorted from them (not recorded which). Recombination linked TRBV7-2 to TRBJ2-7; no D segment can be confidently identified. The CDR3 reads CASSLESDGPYEQYF. The sequenced DNA: TGTGCCAGCAGCTTAGAATCGGACGGCCCCTACGAGCAGTACTTC. Beyond the CDR3, the reference TRBV7-2 and TRBJ2-7 genes provide the residues; the full variable domain reads: GAGVSQSPSNKVTEKGKDVELRCDPISGHTALYWYRQSLGQGLEFLIYFQGNSAPDKSGLPSDRFSAERTGGSVSTLTIQRTQQEDSAVYLCASSLESDGPYEQYFGPGTRLTVT.